One and the same sample provided the 8 T cell receptor beta chains below, sequenced in a study of blood T cell repertoires in COVID-19. Method: immunoSEQ multiplex PCR; TCRdb's copy keeps in-frame clones and lacks some. The sample lists fewer than 250,000 clones, roughly 85% seen once, with roughly 3.8% in the top ten. What was sequenced was PBMCs or T cells enriched from blood (not recorded which). The receptors here all came from a woman aged 40 to 50 with acute COVID-19.

In this sample, this clone turned up a few times. This rearrangement joins TRBV4-3 to TRBJ1-5, with no clear D. Germline CDR1 reads LGHNA; CDR2 reads YSLEER. Trimming removed 0 bases from V and 6 bases from J, with 24 bases in between. CDR3 size: 19 residues. CDR3 nucleotides: TGCGCCAGCAGCCAAGATTTGGCGTACGGAGATGTATTCGTTCAGCCCCAGCATTTT. Its protein product is CASSQDLAYGDVFVQPQHF.

The chain combines TRBV7-9 with TRBJ2-5; D is perhaps TRBD2 (5 bases). This CDR3 is 13 amino acids long. Germline V gene sequence: CDR1 SEHNR, CDR2 FQNEAQ (reference sequence). V lost 8 bases and J lost 2, with 12 bases in between. CDR3 bases: TGTGCCAGCCGGGAAAGTCCACAAGAGACCCAGTACTTC. This gives the protein CASRESPQETQYF.

The chain recombines TRBV10-2 with TRBJ1-2, with D tentatively TRBD1 (6 bases). Germline V gene data show CDR1 as WSHSY and CDR2 as SAAADI. V was pared by 0 bases and J by 3 bases, with 20 bases between. The CDR3 is 18 residues long. Here the CDR3 DNA reads TGCGCCAGCAGTGAGTCGACCCGGGACACCCTCTTCTACTATGGCTACACCTTC. Its protein product is CASSESTRDTLFYYGYTF.

The chain joins TRBV19 to TRBJ1-2; 10 positions match TRBD1. Germline V lookup: CDR1 LNHDA, CDR2 SQIVND (reference sequence). V gave up 3 bases and J gave up 8 bases; unmatched junction bases: 9. The CDR3 runs 15 residues. The CDR3 spells CASSISGQGGRGYTF. CDR3 coding DNA: TGTGCCAGTAGTATCTCCGGACAGGGGGGAAGAGGCTACACCTTC. The variable domain in full, completed from reference TRBV19 and TRBJ1-2, reads DGGITQSPKYLFRKEGQNVTLSCEQNLNHDAMYWYRQDPGQGLRLIYYSQIVNDFQKGDIAEGYSVSREKKESFPLTVTSAQKNPTAFYLCASSISGQGGRGYTFGSGTRLTVV.

The gene calls are TRBV10-2 and TRBJ2-2, with 14 bases that match TRBD2. This CDR3 is built from 18 residues. Germline-derived CDR1 and CDR2 are WSHSY and SAAADI. J was trimmed by 7 bases and V by 3 bases; bases with no gene match: 10. The CDR3 reads CASSDPGLAGGVGGELFF. The CDR3 DNA sequence: TGCGCCAGCAGTGACCCAGGACTAGCGGGAGGAGTAGGCGGGGAGCTGTTTTTT.

The V gene is TRBV7-2, the J gene TRBJ2-7, with unresolved D. Trimming stripped 5 bases from V and 7 bases from J, with 9 bases between. This CDR3 spans 11 amino acids. Germline assignment: CDR1 SGHTA and CDR2 FQGNSA. The chain's CDR3 is CASSLNGEQYF. The CDR3, as DNA: TGTGCCAGCAGCCTTAACGGGGAGCAGTACTTC.

The chain combines TRBV18 with TRBJ1-1; D is unclear. Trimming cost V 3 bases and J 2 bases, with 7 bases left between them. The CDR3 runs to 13 residues. CDR1 and CDR2 (germline): KGHSH, LQKENI. As DNA, the CDR3 is TGTGCCAGCTCACCTTCTCCTAACACTGAAGCTTTCTTT. It codes for CASSPSPNTEAFF.

V and J are TRBV20-1 and TRBJ2-7, with D tentatively TRBD1 (5 bases). Trimming cost V 3 bases and J 3 bases, with 9 bases left between them. There are 12 residues in the CDR3. Germline V gene lookup returns CDR1 DFQATT and CDR2 SNEGSKA (reference sequence). The CDR3 loop is CSASPRDYEQYF. The CDR3 nucleotides are TGCAGTGCTAGTCCCAGGGACTACGAGCAGTACTTC.